A single sample is the source of the 30 T cell receptor beta chains below, sequenced in a study of T cell changes during pregnancy in multiple sclerosis. Here immunoSEQ multiplex PCR was the method, and the copy in TCRdb shows in-frame clones only, minus some. The top ten clones hold more than 0.6% of a sample with about 44,000 clones, roughly 92% of them seen once. The sequences come from CD4+ T cells from peripheral blood mononuclear cells, collected in the first trimester of pregnancy. These receptors came from a female donor with multiple sclerosis, enrolled in a pregnancy study.

The chain has TRBV5-1 and TRBJ2-2; 10 positions agree with TRBD2. Germline lookup yields CDR1 SGHRS and CDR2 YFSETQ. With V trimmed by 4 bases and J by 8 bases, 8 bases remained unmatched. The CDR3 sequence is 15 residues long. This CDR3 is CASSPNSGRLGELFF. CDR3 in DNA: TGCGCCAGCAGCCCCAATAGCGGGAGGTTAGGGGAGCTGTTTTTT. The full variable domain, rest sourced from reference TRBV5-1 and TRBJ2-2, is KAGVTQTPRYLIKTRGQQVTLSCSPISGHRSVSWYQQTPGQGLQFLFEYFSETQRNKGNFPGRFSGRQFSNSRSEMNVSTLELGDSALYLCASSPNSGRLGELFFGEGSRLTVL.

The CDR3 is CASEQGPGANVLTF. The CDR3 DNA reads as TGCGCCAGCGAACAGGGTCCTGGGGCCAACGTCCTGACTTTC. This chain connects TRBV5-1 to TRBJ2-6, with TRBD1 as a possible D gene (6 bases). Trimming stripped 7 bases from V and 2 bases from J, with 10 bases between. This CDR3 region has 14 residues. Looked up from germline, CDR1 is SGHRS and CDR2 is YFSETQ.

This clone was seen once. The chain is built from TRBV4-2 and TRBJ2-1, with TRBD2 matching 9 bases. The CDR3 extends over 13 amino acids. Germline V gene sequence: CDR1 LGHNA, CDR2 YNFKEQ. V lost 4 bases to trimming and J lost 15 bases; unmatched junction nucleotides: 10. CDR3: CASSRGTSQGPFF. The CDR3 DNA follows: TGTGCCAGCAGCCGAGGGACTAGCCAGGGACCGTTCTTC.

This rearrangement joins TRBV28 to TRBJ2-5, with D maybe TRBD2 (6 bases). Germline values: CDR1 MDHEN, CDR2 SYDVKM. Trimming took 6 bases from V and 2 from J, leaving 22 bases between them. This CDR3 contains 17 residues. The CDR3 loop is CASSRTYPGLLQETQYF. The CDR3 DNA reads TGTGCCAGCAGCCGAACTTACCCGGGACTTCTTCAAGAGACCCAGTACTTC. The full variable domain, its missing parts supplied by reference TRBV28 and TRBJ2-5, is DVKVTQSSRYLVKRTGEKVFLECVQDMDHENMFWYRQDPGLGLRLIYFSYDVKMKEKGDIPEGYSVSREKKERFSLILESASTNQTSMYLCASSRTYPGLLQETQYFGPGTRLLVL.

The chain recombines TRBV6-5 with TRBJ1-1; 7 nucleotides line up with TRBD1. Trimming cost V 10 bases and J 5 bases; bases outside gene matches: 13. The CDR3 totals 14 residues. Germline CDR1 and CDR2: MNHEY and SVGAGI. The CDR3 DNA is TGTGCCACCTTACGACAGGGATTGTTGACTGAAGCTTTCTTT. This codes for CATLRQGLLTEAFF.

The V and J genes are TRBV6-5 and TRBJ1-1; the D gene is possibly TRBD1 (5 bases). This CDR3 has 14 amino acids. CDR1 and CDR2 (germline): MNHEY, SVGAGI. V was trimmed by 7 bases and J by 1 base, leaving 13 bases between them. The DNA of the CDR3 is TGTGCCAGCACCCCTCCCGGACAGAACACTGAAGCTTTCTTT. Encoded protein: CASTPPGQNTEAFF.

J is TRBJ2-3 and V is TRBV29-1; 7 bases line up with TRBD1. The germline CDR1 and CDR2 sequences are SQVTM and ANQGSEA. The trim removed 4 bases at V and 2 bases at J, leaving 6 bases unmatched. The CDR3 sequence is 14 residues long. CDR3 coding DNA: TGCAGCGTTGGCCTTGGGACAGCCACAGATACGCAGTATTTT. Encoded protein: CSVGLGTATDTQYF.

The gene calls are TRBV28 and TRBJ2-7; 10 nucleotides agree with TRBD2. The CDR3 runs to 13 residues. J was trimmed by 6 bases and V by 4 bases; bases with no gene match: 3. Germline V gives CDR1 MDHEN, CDR2 SYDVKM. This CDR3 reads CASSSGLATEQYF. The CDR3 bases are TGTGCCAGCAGTTCGGGACTAGCGACCGAGCAGTACTTC.

The chain links TRBV5-4 to TRBJ1-1; 8 positions match TRBD1. V lost 2 bases and J lost 1; bases outside the gene matches: 4. Germline V CDR1 and CDR2: SGHNT, YYREEE (reference sequence). The CDR3 is made up of 15 amino acids. CDR3 loop: CASSFDDRGNTEAFF. The DNA of the CDR3 is TGTGCCAGCAGCTTTGATGACAGGGGGAACACTGAAGCTTTCTTT.

V usage is TRBV13 and J usage is TRBJ1-1, with D maybe TRBD1 (5 bases). There are 12 residues in the CDR3. V was clipped by 5 bases and J by 6 bases, with 10 bases between them. The germline V gene has CDR1 PRHDT and CDR2 FYEKMQ (reference sequence). The CDR3 nucleotides are TGTGCCAGCAGCCGGGGGGTTGCTGAAGCTTTCTTT. Translation gives CASSRGVAEAFF.

The J gene is TRBJ2-3, the V gene TRBV30, with TRBD2 matching over 12 bases. With V trimmed by 0 bases and J by 5 bases, 12 bases remained unmatched. The CDR3 loop spans 18 amino acids. The germline V gene encodes CDR1 GTSNPN and CDR2 SVGIG (reference sequence). CDR3 in DNA: TGTGCCTGGAGTGTCCCCTGGGCTAGCGGGAGGGGAAGAGATACGCAGTATTTT. It specifies CAWSVPWASGRGRDTQYF.

This chain uses TRBV5-1 with TRBJ2-1, with 14 positions matching TRBD2. The CDR3 is 15 amino acids. After removal of 6 bases from V and 8 bases from J, the junction contained 7 bases not matched to a gene. CDR1 is SGHRS and CDR2 is YFSETQ in the germline V gene. This CDR3 is CASTSGTSGSHEQFF. The CDR3 DNA reads TGCGCCAGCACCTCCGGGACTAGCGGGAGCCATGAGCAGTTCTTC.

This chain links TRBV2 with TRBJ2-4; 10 nucleotides align to TRBD1. The V and J ends lost 8 bases and 4 bases, in that order; junction bases with no gene match: 8. Looked up from germline, CDR1 is SNHLY and CDR2 is FYNNEI. CDR3 size: 15 residues. CDR3 loop: CASRGTGDLKNIQYF. As DNA, the CDR3 is TGTGCCAGCCGCGGGACAGGGGATTTAAAAAACATTCAGTACTTC.

The chain has TRBV6-1 and TRBJ2-2; 7 bases align to TRBD2. V lost 8 bases, J lost 6 bases, and 3 bases stayed unmatched. Germline CDR1 and CDR2: MNHNS and SASEGT. CDR3 length: 12 amino acids. The CDR3 region is CASGRVPGELFF. CDR3 DNA: TGTGCCAGCGGGAGGGTGCCCGGGGAGCTGTTTTTT.

The CDR3 reads CASSLDPRGMNTEAFF. The CDR3 DNA sequence: TGTGCCAGCAGCTTGGATCCCCGGGGAATGAACACTGAAGCTTTCTTT. The J gene is TRBJ1-1, the V gene TRBV5-4, with D uncertain. The CDR3 has 16 amino acids. With 0 bases removed from V and 0 bases from J, the gap between germline ends came to 12 bases. Looked up from germline, CDR1 is SGHNT and CDR2 is YYREEE (reference sequence).

This chain joins TRBV11-2 and TRBJ1-1; 7 nucleotides line up with TRBD1. From germline, CDR1 is SGHAT and CDR2 FQNNGV. This CDR3 is 14 amino acids long. J gave up 4 bases and V 7 bases, and 9 bases lay outside the gene matches. The CDR3 reads CASTSGTVLTEAFF. Written as DNA, the CDR3 is TGTGCCAGCACTTCAGGGACAGTCCTCACTGAAGCTTTCTTT.

The V and J genes are TRBV19 and TRBJ1-5; weak D call: TRBD1 (5 bases). CDR1 and CDR2 (germline): LNHDA, SQIVND (reference sequence). This CDR3 is 14 amino acids long. V was pared by 6 bases and J by 4 bases, with 13 bases between. CDR3 sequence: CASSQGGWNQPQHF. CDR3 coding DNA: TGTGCCAGTAGCCAGGGAGGATGGAATCAGCCCCAGCATTTT.

This chain links TRBV9 with TRBJ1-1; D is unclear. CDR1 SGDLS and CDR2 YYNGEE come from the germline V gene. V was cut by 0 bases and J by 0 bases, with 9 bases left in between. CDR3 length: 15 amino acids. Here the CDR3 reads CASSVGVTVNTEAFF. CDR3 DNA: TGTGCCAGCAGCGTAGGAGTTACTGTGAACACTGAAGCTTTCTTT.

The rearrangement uses TRBV10-3 and TRBJ2-7, with 10 bases matching TRBD1. Germline V gene lookup returns CDR1 ENHRY and CDR2 SYGVKD. This CDR3 has 16 residues. The J segment lost 2 bases and the V segment lost 5 bases, leaving 9 bases of the junction unmatched. The CDR3 bases are TGTGCCATCAGTCCCCGGGACAGGGGCCCCACCTACGAGCAGTACTTC. Amino acids: CAISPRDRGPTYEQYF.

The gene calls are TRBV19 and TRBJ1-2, with 7 nucleotides matching TRBD1. Per the germline V gene, CDR1 is LNHDA and CDR2 is SQIVND (reference sequence). CDR3 size: 14 residues. The V segment lost 3 bases and the J segment 5 bases; nucleotides outside the gene matches: 6. CDR3 nucleotide sequence: TGTGCCAGTAGTATCGTGGGACAGCCATATGGCTACACCTTC. It translates to CASSIVGQPYGYTF.

The chain combines TRBV6-1 with TRBJ2-1, with 9 bases that match TRBD2. The length of the CDR3 is 15 residues. V shed 6 bases, J shed 9 bases, and the junction held 12 bases outside the gene matches. The germline V gene encodes CDR1 MNHNS and CDR2 SASEGT. The CDR3, as DNA: TGTGCCAGCAGCCCCCTGAGCGGGAGGAGGGTTGAGCAGTTCTTC. Translation: CASSPLSGRRVEQFF.

This clone rates as medium-sized. The CDR3 loop reads CAWSRGTLGQYF. The CDR3 nucleotides read TGTGCCTGGAGTAGAGGGACTCTGGGGCAGTACTTC. The chain is built from TRBV30 and TRBJ2-7; TRBD2 might be the D (6 bases). Trimming shortened V by 2 bases and J by 9 bases, and 14 bases separated the two germline ends. Germline V gives CDR1 GTSNPN, CDR2 SVGIG (reference sequence). CDR3 size: 12 residues. The full variable domain, rest sourced from reference TRBV30 and TRBJ2-7, is SQTIHQWPATLVQPVGSPLSLECTVEGTSNPNLYWYRQAAGRGLQLLFYSVGIGQISSEVPQNLSASRPQDRQFILSSKKLLLSDSGFYLCAWSRGTLGQYFGPGTRLTVT.

Only one count was recorded for this clone. The chain recombines TRBV7-2 with TRBJ1-3, with D possibly TRBD1 on 6 matching bases. The germline gives CDR1 SGHTA, CDR2 FQGNSA. The CDR3 extends over 12 amino acids. Trimming removed 6 bases at V and 8 bases at J, with 11 bases between. CDR3 amino acids: CASSYRVDTIYF. The CDR3 DNA is TGTGCCAGCAGTTACAGGGTAGACACCATATATTTT.

The V call is TRBV7-2, the J call TRBJ1-2, with TRBD1 matching over 9 bases. Germline loops: CDR1 SGHTA, CDR2 FQGNSA. The ends lost 5 bases at V and 7 bases at J; junction bases unmatched: 11. This CDR3 has 15 amino acids. CDR3 in DNA: TGTGCCAGCAGCCCCACCGGGACAGGGCGCTCTGGCTACACCTTC. This translates into CASSPTGTGRSGYTF.

The chain carries TRBV7-2 and TRBJ2-2; D remains ambiguous. The CDR3 covers 11 residues. Per the germline V gene, CDR1 is SGHTA and CDR2 is FQGNSA. The ends were cut back, 5 bases at V and 7 bases at J, with 5 bases in the middle. CDR3 sequence: CASSPYGELFF. The CDR3, as DNA: TGTGCCAGCAGCCCCTACGGGGAGCTGTTTTTT.

The CDR3 region is CASSRPGLAGSSSYNEQFF. For the CDR3, the DNA is TGTGCCAGCAGCCGACCGGGACTAGCGGGATCAAGCTCCTACAATGAGCAGTTCTTC. This rearrangement joins TRBV14 to TRBJ2-1; 13 bases match TRBD2. Germline lookup yields CDR1 SGHDN and CDR2 FVKESK. Unmatched junction bases numbered 9, after V lost 4 bases and J lost 0 bases. The CDR3 contains 19 residues.

This clone was found once. V gene TRBV28 combines with J gene TRBJ2-2; 11 nucleotides match TRBD2. V trimming: 1 base; J trimming: 2 bases; junction bases outside the gene matches: 6. The CDR3 spans 18 residues. Per germline, CDR1 MDHEN and CDR2 SYDVKM. CDR3 residues: CASSLYKRLAGNTGELFF. The CDR3, as DNA: TGTGCCAGCAGTTTATACAAAAGACTAGCGGGAAACACCGGGGAGCTGTTTTTT. Full variable domain (outside the CDR3, taken from reference TRBV28 and TRBJ2-2): DVKVTQSSRYLVKRTGEKVFLECVQDMDHENMFWYRQDPGLGLRLIYFSYDVKMKEKGDIPEGYSVSREKKERFSLILESASTNQTSMYLCASSLYKRLAGNTGELFFGEGSRLTVL.

V usage is TRBV19 and J usage is TRBJ1-2, with D maybe TRBD1 (5 bases). The V end was cut by 6 bases, the J end by 1 base, with 12 bases between. CDR1 LNHDA and CDR2 SQIVND come from the germline V gene (reference sequence). The CDR3 has 14 amino acids. The CDR3 sequence: CASRTDDRNYGYTF. The CDR3 DNA reads TGTGCCAGTAGGACAGATGATCGTAACTATGGCTACACCTTC. The variable domain in full, completed from reference TRBV19 and TRBJ1-2, reads DGGITQSPKYLFRKEGQNVTLSCEQNLNHDAMYWYRQDPGQGLRLIYYSQIVNDFQKGDIAEGYSVSREKKESFPLTVTSAQKNPTAFYLCASRTDDRNYGYTFGSGTRLTVV.

V usage is TRBV5-1 and J usage is TRBJ2-7; maybe TRBD2 (5 bases). This CDR3 contains 15 residues. CDR1 is SGHRS, CDR2 YFSETQ, per germline. V was pared by 0 bases and J by 3 bases, with 13 bases between. CDR3 DNA: TGCGCCAGCAGCTTGGGAGGTAGCAGCGGCTACGAGCAGTACTTC. Translating it yields CASSLGGSSGYEQYF.

This chain connects TRBV10-3 to TRBJ1-1; 9 bases match TRBD1. The V segment lost 1 base and the J segment 0 bases; nucleotides outside the gene matches: 6. This CDR3 comprises 17 residues. The germline CDR1 and CDR2 sequences are ENHRY and SYGVKD. The CDR3 loop is CAISELRQGGMNTEAFF. In DNA form, the CDR3 reads TGTGCCATCAGTGAGTTGAGACAGGGGGGGATGAACACTGAAGCTTTCTTT.